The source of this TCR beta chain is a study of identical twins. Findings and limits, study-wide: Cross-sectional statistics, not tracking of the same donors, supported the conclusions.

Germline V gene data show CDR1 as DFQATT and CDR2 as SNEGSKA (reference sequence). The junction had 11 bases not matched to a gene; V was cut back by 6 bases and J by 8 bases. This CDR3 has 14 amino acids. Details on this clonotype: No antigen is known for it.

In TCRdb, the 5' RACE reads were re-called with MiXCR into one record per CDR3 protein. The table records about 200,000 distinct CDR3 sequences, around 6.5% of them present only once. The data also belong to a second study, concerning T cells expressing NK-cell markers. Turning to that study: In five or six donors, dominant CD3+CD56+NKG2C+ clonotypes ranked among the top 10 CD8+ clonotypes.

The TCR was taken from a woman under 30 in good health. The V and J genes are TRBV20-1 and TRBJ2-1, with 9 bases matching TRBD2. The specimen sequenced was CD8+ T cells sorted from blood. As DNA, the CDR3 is TGCAGTGCGCGGGGGGGCCCGACGGGCGATGAGCAGTTCTTC. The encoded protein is CSARGGPTGDEQFF.